One and the same sample provided the 7 T cell receptor beta chains below, sequenced in a study of blood T cell repertoires in COVID-19. TCRdb keeps only in-frame clones here, not all; method: immunoSEQ multiplex PCR. The sample shows a few hundred thousand clones, over 75% of them seen only once. Material: PBMCs or T cells enriched from blood (not recorded which). The receptors stem from a man aged 30-40 years in a cohort exposed to, infected with or recovered from COVID-19 (not recorded which).

This sequence joins TRBV5-4 and TRBJ1-4; a weak D match, TRBD1 (5 bases). From germline, CDR1 is SGHNT and CDR2 YYREEE (reference sequence). V was cut by 0 bases and J by 6 bases, with 9 bases left in between. This CDR3 has 14 amino acids. The CDR3 coding sequence is TGTGCCAGCAGCTTGGGTACCAGGGATGAAAAACTGTTTTTT. It translates to CASSLGTRDEKLFF.

The V and J genes are TRBV7-9 and TRBJ2-7; 7 positions agree with TRBD2. The CDR3 has 15 amino acids. V shed 1 base and J 3 bases; nucleotides not matched to a gene: 6. In germline, CDR1 is SEHNR, CDR2 FQNEAQ (reference sequence). For the CDR3, the DNA is TGTGCCAGCAGCTTAGGGTTAGCGGGCAACTACGAGCAGTACTTC. Translated, it gives CASSLGLAGNYEQYF. Supplemented by reference TRBV7-9 and TRBJ2-7, the full variable domain reads DTGVSQNPRHKITKRGQNVTFRCDPISEHNRLYWYRQTLGQGPEFLTYFQNEAQLEKSRLLSDRFSAERPKGSFSTLEIQRTEQGDSAMYLCASSLGLAGNYEQYFGPGTRLTVT.

The chain carries TRBV27 and TRBJ1-4, with D uncertain. The germline gives CDR1 MNHEY, CDR2 SMNVEV (reference sequence). CDR3 length equals 13 residues. V was pared by 7 bases and J by 8 bases, with 14 bases between. The CDR3 sequence: CASTSWEREKLFF. The CDR3 bases are TGTGCCAGCACCTCGTGGGAGAGAGAAAAACTGTTTTTT.

This clone has a count of ten or more. The chain joins TRBV19 to TRBJ2-3; the match to TRBD2 covers 7 bases. Germline CDR1 and CDR2: LNHDA and SQIVND (reference sequence). The CDR3 is 15 amino acids. V was clipped by 7 bases and J by 4 bases; unmatched bases: 11. CDR3 sequence (DNA): TGTGCCAGTACCGGGAGGACTAGTCATCCAGATACGCAGTATTTT. Translation gives CASTGRTSHPDTQYF.

The rearrangement links TRBV9 to TRBJ1-2; TRBD1 matches 10 bases. The CDR3 runs 18 residues. V trimming: 0 bases; J trimming: 8 bases; junction bases outside the gene matches: 16. Germline CDR1 and CDR2: SGDLS and YYNGEE. The CDR3 nucleotides are TGTGCCAGCAGCGTAGCGTTGGCCCGGGACAGGGGCCGAGGAGGCTACACCTTC. Protein sequence: CASSVALARDRGRGGYTF.

This clone was detected once. This chain joins TRBV7-2 and TRBJ2-1; 15 bases are a match to TRBD2. V lost 4 bases, J lost 3 bases, and 4 bases stayed unmatched. Germline CDR1 and CDR2: SGHTA and FQGNSA. The CDR3 covers 17 residues. For the CDR3, the DNA is TGTGCCAGCAGCTCCCTGGGACTAGCGGGGGGCTACAATGAGCAGTTCTTC. Translated: CASSSLGLAGGYNEQFF.

CDR3 sequence: CASSLDRSGSATQYF. Here the CDR3 DNA reads TGTGCCAGCAGCTTAGATCGTAGCGGGAGTGCTACGCAGTATTTT. The chain links TRBV11-2 to TRBJ2-3; 9 bases match TRBD2. There are 15 residues in the CDR3. Per germline, CDR1 SGHAT and CDR2 FQNNGV. With V trimmed by 0 bases and J by 8 bases, 6 bases remained unmatched.